This T cell receptor (beta chain) was found in a study of OX40 agonist ivuxolimab in advanced cancers. Background on the study: With ivuxolimab, an agonistic anti-OX40 (CD134) antibody, patients were treated. Each patient was given ivuxolimab into a vein every 2 weeks, at 0.01 to 10 mg/kg. Cancers in dose escalation were hepatocellular, melanoma, renal cell and head and neck.

The CDR3 has 14 amino acids. The germline V gene encodes CDR1 KGHSH and CDR2 LQKENI. V lost 6 bases to trimming and J lost 2 bases; unmatched junction nucleotides: 7. Using immunoSEQ multiplex PCR, the repertoire was profiled, and TCRdb retains in-frame clones only, with some absent. The sample has 65,000 to 95,000 clones, approximately 89% seen once. The TCR sequence derives from an adult with an advanced solid tumor such as melanoma, head and neck, liver or kidney cancer. The specimen comprised CD4+ or CD8+ T cells sorted from blood, sampled in a trial of the OX40 agonist ivuxolimab. The chain has TRBV18 and TRBJ2-7; TRBD1 matches at 7 bases. CDR3 protein: CASSTGQPAYEQYF. In nucleotides, the CDR3 is TGTGCCAGCTCCACGGGACAGCCCGCCTACGAGCAGTACTTC.